This TCR beta chain was found in a study of cytomegalovirus exposure and HLA in healthy donors. The primer mix had 60 Vbeta and 13 Jbeta primers. Here immunoSEQ multiplex PCR was the method, and the copy in TCRdb shows in-frame clones only, minus some. The sample shows about 200,000 clones, approximately 86% of them seen only once. This TCR derives from a woman in her 30s in good health and CMV-seronegative. The sequenced material came from PBMCs.

The CDR3 is CASSQRGTTSGSTNEQFF. CDR3 nucleotide sequence: TGCGCCAGCAGCCAGAGGGGCACAACTAGCGGGAGCACCAATGAGCAGTTCTTC. The chain joins TRBV4-1 to TRBJ2-1; 11 positions agree with TRBD2. The CDR3 extends over 18 amino acids. From germline, CDR1 is MGHRA and CDR2 YSYEKL. Trimming removed 3 bases from V and 6 bases from J; junction bases left unmatched: 13.